These 4 T cell receptor beta chains were sequenced from one sample in a study of cytomegalovirus exposure and HLA in healthy donors. PCR involved 60 Vbeta and 13 Jbeta primers. Repertoires were generated with immunoSEQ multiplex PCR, while TCRdb's copy carries only in-frame clones and drops some. The table records some 240,000 clones, 80% to 95% of them present only once. Sequencing was carried out using PBMCs. The receptors stem from a girl aged 2 to 9 in good health and CMV-seronegative.

CDR3 sequence (DNA): TGTGCCAGCAACGCCGGCGAGCAGTACTTC. Amino acid sequence: CASNAGEQYF. The chain carries TRBV6-1 and TRBJ2-7, with unresolved D. CDR1 is MNHNS and CDR2 is SASEGT in the germline V gene. CDR3 length: 10 residues. Trimming pared 7 bases from V and 6 bases from J, leaving 7 bases between.

This clone was observed once. The chain is built from TRBV7-9 and TRBJ2-5; maybe TRBD1 (6 bases). Germline CDR1 and CDR2: SEHNR and FQNEAQ (reference sequence). CDR3 length: 13 residues. V lost 5 bases to trimming and J lost 3 bases, with 10 bases between them. The CDR3 sequence: CASSHWTEETQYF. Here the CDR3 DNA reads TGTGCCAGCAGCCACTGGACAGAAGAGACCCAGTACTTC.

The chain carries TRBV7-8 and TRBJ2-7; TRBD2 might be the D (6 bases). The CDR3 covers 17 residues. With 4 bases removed from V and 2 bases from J, the gap between germline ends came to 21 bases. In germline, CDR1 is SGHVS, CDR2 FQNEAQ. CDR3 DNA: TGTGCCAGCAGCTCCGAGGAGGGGAACCCCCACCCCTACGAGCAGTACTTC. Residues: CASSSEEGNPHPYEQYF.

This sequence joins TRBV13 and TRBJ2-2; 9 bases align to TRBD1. V shed 5 bases and J 6 bases; nucleotides not matched to a gene: 10. Germline V gene sequence: CDR1 PRHDT, CDR2 FYEKMQ (reference sequence). The CDR3 covers 16 residues. The chain's CDR3 is CASSPQVGQGSGELFF. CDR3 DNA sequence: TGTGCCAGCAGCCCCCAGGTGGGACAGGGTTCCGGGGAGCTGTTTTTT.